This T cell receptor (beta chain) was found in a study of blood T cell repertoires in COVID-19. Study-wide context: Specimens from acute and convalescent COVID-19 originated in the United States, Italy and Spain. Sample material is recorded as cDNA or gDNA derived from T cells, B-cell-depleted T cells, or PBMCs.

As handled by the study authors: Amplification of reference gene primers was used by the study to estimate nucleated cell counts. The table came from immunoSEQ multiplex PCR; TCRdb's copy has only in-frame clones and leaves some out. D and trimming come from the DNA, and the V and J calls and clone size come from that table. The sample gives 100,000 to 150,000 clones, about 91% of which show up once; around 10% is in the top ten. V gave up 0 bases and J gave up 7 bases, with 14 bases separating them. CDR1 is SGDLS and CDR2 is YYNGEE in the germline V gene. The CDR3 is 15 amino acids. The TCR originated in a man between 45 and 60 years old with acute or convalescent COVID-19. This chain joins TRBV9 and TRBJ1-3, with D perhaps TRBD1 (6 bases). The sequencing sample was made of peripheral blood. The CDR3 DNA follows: TGTGCCAGCAGCGTAGGGGACACTCTTGAGAACACCATATATTTT. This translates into CASSVGDTLENTIYF.